The entry below describes one T cell receptor (beta chain). TCRdb's table, derived via immunoSEQ multiplex PCR, lists solely in-frame clones and lacks some. This sample has approximately 140,000 clones, with around 86% found just once. The data were taken from a study of blood T cell repertoires in COVID-19. In germline, CDR1 is SGHVS, CDR2 FQNEAQ. V trimming: 2 bases; J trimming: 0 bases; junction bases outside the gene matches: 0. CDR3 size: 14 residues. This receptor was identified in a human donor in a cohort sampled during active COVID-19. V is TRBV7-8 and J is TRBJ2-7; 8 bases fit TRBD1. Source material: peripheral blood. The CDR3 bases are TGTGCCAGCAGCTTAACAGGGGGCTCCTACGAGCAGTACTTC. Protein sequence: CASSLTGGSYEQYF.